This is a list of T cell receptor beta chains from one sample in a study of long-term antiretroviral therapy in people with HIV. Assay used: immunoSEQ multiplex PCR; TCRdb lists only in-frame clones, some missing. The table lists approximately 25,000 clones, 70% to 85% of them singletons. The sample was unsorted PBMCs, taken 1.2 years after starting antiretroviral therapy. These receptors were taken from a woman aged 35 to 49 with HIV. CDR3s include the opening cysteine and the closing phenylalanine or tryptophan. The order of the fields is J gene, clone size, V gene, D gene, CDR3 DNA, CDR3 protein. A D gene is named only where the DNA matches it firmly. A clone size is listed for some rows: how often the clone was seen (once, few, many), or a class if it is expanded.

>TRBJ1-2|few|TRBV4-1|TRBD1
TGCGCCAGCAGCCAAGACCCTGGGACAGGAACTAACTATGGCTACACCTTC
CASSQDPGTGTNYGYTF
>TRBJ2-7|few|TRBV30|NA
TGTGCCGGGCCCCTTCAGTACGAGCAGTACTTC
CAGPLQYEQYF
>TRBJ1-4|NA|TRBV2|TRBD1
TGTGCCAGCAGTATCCGGGACAGGGGAACTAGAACTAATGAAAAACTGTTTTTT
CASSIRDRGTRTNEKLFF
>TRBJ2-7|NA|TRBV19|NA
TGTGCCAGTAGTACGTGGCCCTACGAGCAGTACTTC
CASSTWPYEQYF
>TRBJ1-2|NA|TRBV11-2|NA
TGTGCCAGCAGTTCAACTAACTATGGCTACACCTTC
CASSSTNYGYTF
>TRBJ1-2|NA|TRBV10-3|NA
TGTGCCACCCAGGGCGTAAGTTATGGCTACACCTTC
CATQGVSYGYTF
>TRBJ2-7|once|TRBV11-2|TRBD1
TGTGCCAGCAGCTACGACAGGGGGGTCTACGAGCAGTACTTC
CASSYDRGVYEQYF
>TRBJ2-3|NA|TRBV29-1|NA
TGCAGCGTTGCTCATGTCTCTCTTTCCACAGATACGCAGTATTTT
CSVAHVSLSTDTQYF
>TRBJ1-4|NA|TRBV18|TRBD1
TGTGCCAGCGCCCGGGACAGCGAAAAACTGTTTTTT
CASARDSEKLFF
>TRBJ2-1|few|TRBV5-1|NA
TGCGCCAGCAGCTTGATGACTGTTAATGAGCAGTTCTTC
CASSLMTVNEQFF
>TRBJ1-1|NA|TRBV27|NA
TGTGCCAGCAGTTTGACAGTGGCGAACACTGAAGCTTTCTTT
CASSLTVANTEAFF
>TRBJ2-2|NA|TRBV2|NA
TGTGCCAGCAGCCGGAGTAGGGGCCCTAACACCGGGGAGCTGTTTTTT
CASSRSRGPNTGELFF
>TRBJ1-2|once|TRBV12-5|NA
TGTGCTAGTGGTTTGGCCCCGACAGGAGGGCCCAATGGCTACACCTTC
CASGLAPTGGPNGYTF
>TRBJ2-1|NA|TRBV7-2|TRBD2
TGTGCCAGCAGCCCGGGACTAGCCTACAATGAGCAGTTCTTC
CASSPGLAYNEQFF
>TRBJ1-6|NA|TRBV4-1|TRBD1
TGCGCCAGCAGCGCCGGGACAGGGAATTCACCCCTCCACTTT
CASSAGTGNSPLHF
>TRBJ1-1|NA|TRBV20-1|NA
TGCGAGATCCCTGAAGCTTTCTTT
CEIPEAFF
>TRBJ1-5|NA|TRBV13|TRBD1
TGTGCCAGCAGCGTTAGAAGGACAGGGGCTTCCAATCAGCCCCAGCATTTT
CASSVRRTGASNQPQHF
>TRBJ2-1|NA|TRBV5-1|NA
TGCGCCAGCAGCTTGAAGGGGGGGGACGGGAATGAGCAGTTCTTC
CASSLKGGDGNEQFF
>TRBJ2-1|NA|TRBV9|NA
TGTGCCAGCACCGTAGGGGTGGGGGGCCCCTACAATGAGCAGTTCTTC
CASTVGVGGPYNEQFF
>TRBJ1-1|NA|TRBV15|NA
TGTGCCACCGCCCGAGGGGGCACTGAAGCTTTCTTT
CATARGGTEAFF
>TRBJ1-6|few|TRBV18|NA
TGTGCCAGCTCCCGCTTAGAGGACTATAATTCACCCCTCCACTTT
CASSRLEDYNSPLHF
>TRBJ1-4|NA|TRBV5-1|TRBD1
TGCGCCAGCAGCTCGACAGGGGCACAGGAAAAACTGTTTTTT
CASSSTGAQEKLFF
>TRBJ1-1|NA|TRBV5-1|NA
TGCGCCAGCAGCTTAGGGGTGAACACTGAAGCTTTCTTT
CASSLGVNTEAFF
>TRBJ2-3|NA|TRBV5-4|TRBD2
TGTGCCAGCAGCGGTTCCGGGACTAGCGGGCGAACAGATACGCAGTATTTT
CASSGSGTSGRTDTQYF
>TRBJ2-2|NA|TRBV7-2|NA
TGTGCCAGCAGCCGTAGGCTTGATGTCGGGGAGCTGTTTTTT
CASSRRLDVGELFF
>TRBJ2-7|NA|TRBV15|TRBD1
TGTGCCACCAGCAGCCGGACAGGGATCGAGCAGTACTTC
CATSSRTGIEQYF
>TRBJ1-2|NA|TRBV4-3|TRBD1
TGCGCCAGCAGCGGGACAGGGAGCGAGGCCTATGGCTACACCTTC
CASSGTGSEAYGYTF
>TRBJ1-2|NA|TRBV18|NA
TGTGCCAGCTCACCACCGGGTCGGGTGGTTGGCTATGGCTACACCTTC
CASSPPGRVVGYGYTF
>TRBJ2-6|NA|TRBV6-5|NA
TGTGCCAGCAGTTACTCGTTTCAAGCTGGGGCCAACGTCCTGACTTTC
CASSYSFQAGANVLTF